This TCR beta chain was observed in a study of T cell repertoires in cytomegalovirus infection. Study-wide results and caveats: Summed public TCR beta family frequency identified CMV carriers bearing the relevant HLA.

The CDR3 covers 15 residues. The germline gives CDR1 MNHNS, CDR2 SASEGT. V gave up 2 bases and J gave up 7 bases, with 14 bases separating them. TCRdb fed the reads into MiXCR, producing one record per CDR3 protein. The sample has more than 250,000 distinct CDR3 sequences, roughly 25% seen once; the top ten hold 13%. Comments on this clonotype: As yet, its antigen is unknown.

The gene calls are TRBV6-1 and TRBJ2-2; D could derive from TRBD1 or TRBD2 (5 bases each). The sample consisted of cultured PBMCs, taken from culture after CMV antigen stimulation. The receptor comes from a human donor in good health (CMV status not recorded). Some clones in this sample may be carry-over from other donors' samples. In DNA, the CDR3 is TGTGCCAGCAGTGAATGGGGGAGCGTGCACGGGGAGCTGTTTTTT. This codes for CASSEWGSVHGELFF.